This T cell receptor beta chain stems from a study of monozygotic twins with inflammatory bowel disease. TCRdb processed the 5' RACE reads again and assigns one entry to each CDR3 protein, with no DNA. The clone table shows fewer than 550,000 distinct CDR3 sequences, with the ten largest holding about 2.3%. The germline V gene encodes CDR1 SQVTM and CDR2 ANQGSEA. The CDR3 has 15 residues. This receptor was taken from a human donor with ulcerative colitis or Crohn's disease, or a healthy co-twin of an affected twin (not recorded which). The sequenced sample was blood. This chain links TRBV29-1 with TRBJ2-1; as DNA is missing, the TRBD2 call by TCRdb cannot be tested. This CDR3 reads CSVETLAGMYNEQFF.